This T cell receptor beta chain was found in a study of T cell repertoires in cytomegalovirus infection (dated 2019 in TCRdb). With regard to the full study: Donor HLA type was relevant to the analysis, because carriage of CMV infection together with the matching HLA type was indicated by public TCR beta signatures.

Sequences ENHRY (CDR1) and SYGVKD (CDR2) are obtained from the germline V gene. V and J are trimmed by 1 base and 2 bases, and the gene matches miss 10 bases of the junction. Counted from cysteine to phenylalanine, this CDR3 has 18 amino acids. Only the CDR3 DNA is retained, 54 bases long and in frame from the first base. On this clonotype itself: No cognate antigen has been identified for it. Base qualities are not provided; no much larger clone lies one nucleotide away.

The run used an Illumina HiSeq 1500. TCRdb cleaned the public reads at Q25 with fastp, built clones with MiXCR and kept in-frame beta chains. Each record represents a unique CDR3 protein, reported with the most common genes and DNA among its rows. Within this sample are roughly 630,000 distinct CDR3 sequences, with 20% to 25% of them counted one time only. The ten biggest clones cover 8% of the sample. What the research found in general, with its limitations: The ex vivo response was dominated by HLA-C-restricted CMV-specific TCR beta clonotypes, which also provided the single most frequent clonotype in two of eight donors. Cumulative frequency of public TCR beta family members discriminated carriers of CMV infection plus the relevant HLA type in this cohort and an independent roughly 320-donor cohort.

The TCR sequence derives from a human donor in good health (CMV status not recorded). Some clones in this sample may be carry-over from other donors' samples. Source material: CD8+ T cells from PBMCs. The sequence joins TRBV10-3 to TRBJ2-3; the central 9 bases match TRBD2. The DNA sequence is TGTGCCATCAGTGAGTTTGGTGGGGCTAGCGGGGCCACAGATACGCAGTATTTT. Translated, it reads CAISEFGGASGATDTQYF.